This T cell receptor (beta chain) was retrieved from a study of T-cell memory formation after mild COVID-19. At the level of the study: Largely, TCR clusters stayed within a single donor.

MiXCR was run by TCRdb on the 5' RACE reads, yielding one entry per CDR3 protein. Here the sample spans hundreds of thousands of distinct CDR3 sequences, 18% being singletons. This clonotype occurred a few times. J lost 6 bases, V lost 5 bases, and 5 bases had no gene match. The CDR3 loop spans 14 amino acids. This TCR was sampled from an adult woman who had mild COVID-19 (a few samples of this study predate the infection). Cell type and time point are not known. Source material: PBMCs or a T cell subset sorted from them (not recorded which). The chain combines TRBV12-3 or TRBV12-4 with TRBJ1-1; 11 bases line up with TRBD1. The chain's CDR3 is CASSRGQGVAEAFF. The DNA for the CDR3 is TGTGCCAGCAGTAGGGGACAGGGGGTCGCTGAAGCTTTCTTT.